This is a list of T cell receptor beta chains from one sample in a study of PD-1 blockade in classical Hodgkin lymphoma. Clones were sequenced by immunoSEQ multiplex PCR, and TCRdb holds only the in-frame ones, with some missing. The table has over 35,000 clones, around 87% seen once. The sequenced sample was peripheral blood mononuclear cells (PBMCs), obtained before the second cycle of nivolumab. The receptors here all came from a human donor with classical Hodgkin lymphoma. Each CDR3 is given with its conserved first and last residue. D genes are given only for firm matches. Only some rows state a clone size, as once, few, many or a class for expanded clones.

J gene: TRBJ1-5; CDR3 length: 16; D gene: .; clone size: .; V gene: TRBV28; CDR3 protein: CASSVFGGGSNQPQHF; CDR3 DNA: TGTGCCAGCAGCGTATTCGGTGGGGGTAGCAATCAGCCCCAGCATTTT
J gene: TRBJ2-3; CDR3 length: 16; D gene: .; clone size: .; V gene: TRBV19; CDR3 protein: CASSIRGTTTPDTQYF; CDR3 DNA: TGTGCCAGTAGTATAAGGGGGACAACTACCCCAGATACGCAGTATTTT
J gene: TRBJ2-1; CDR3 length: 16; D gene: TRBD1; clone size: once; V gene: TRBV27; CDR3 protein: CASRLTGTGRHNEQFF; CDR3 DNA: TGTGCCAGCAGATTAACCGGGACAGGGCGTCACAATGAGCAGTTCTTC
J gene: TRBJ1-2; CDR3 length: 11; D gene: .; clone size: .; V gene: TRBV6-5; CDR3 protein: CASSYGGGYTF; CDR3 DNA: TGTGCCAGCAGTTACGGGGGCGGCTACACCTTC
J gene: TRBJ2-1; CDR3 length: 15; D gene: TRBD2; clone size: .; V gene: TRBV29-1; CDR3 protein: CSVWGGGSSYNEQFF; CDR3 DNA: TGCAGCGTTTGGGGCGGGGGGAGCTCCTACAATGAGCAGTTCTTC
J gene: TRBJ1-2; CDR3 length: 12; D gene: .; clone size: .; V gene: TRBV28; CDR3 protein: CASSWRGNGYTF; CDR3 DNA: TGTGCCAGCAGTTGGCGGGGCAATGGCTACACCTTC
J gene: TRBJ2-5; CDR3 length: 16; D gene: TRBD1; clone size: .; V gene: TRBV29-1; CDR3 protein: CSVPGGRGPYQETQYF; CDR3 DNA: TGCAGCGTCCCCGGGGGCAGGGGGCCCTACCAAGAGACCCAGTACTTC
J gene: TRBJ2-5; CDR3 length: 16; D gene: .; clone size: .; V gene: TRBV6-5; CDR3 protein: CASSYSASSHQETQYF; CDR3 DNA: TGTGCCAGCAGTTACTCGGCCAGTAGCCACCAAGAGACCCAGTACTTC
J gene: TRBJ2-7; CDR3 length: 18; D gene: TRBD1; clone size: .; V gene: TRBV9; CDR3 protein: CASSPSLPGTGGSYEQYF; CDR3 DNA: TGTGCCAGCAGCCCTAGCCTCCCCGGGACAGGGGGTAGTTACGAGCAGTACTTC
J gene: TRBJ1-2; CDR3 length: 12; D gene: .; clone size: .; V gene: TRBV29-1; CDR3 protein: CSVEDRGYGYTF; CDR3 DNA: TGCAGCGTTGAAGATAGAGGATATGGCTACACCTTC
J gene: TRBJ1-4; CDR3 length: 15; D gene: TRBD1; clone size: .; V gene: TRBV7-9; CDR3 protein: CASSLADRGDEKLFF; CDR3 DNA: TGTGCCAGCAGCTTAGCCGACAGGGGGGATGAAAAACTGTTTTTT
J gene: TRBJ2-5; CDR3 length: 15; D gene: .; clone size: .; V gene: TRBV5-4; CDR3 protein: CASSLMYQIQETQYF; CDR3 DNA: TGTGCCAGCAGCTTGATGTACCAAATACAAGAGACCCAGTACTTC
J gene: TRBJ1-2; CDR3 length: 13; D gene: TRBD1; clone size: .; V gene: TRBV29-1; CDR3 protein: CSVDRGNDYGYTF; CDR3 DNA: TGCAGCGTGGACAGGGGGAACGACTATGGCTACACCTTC
J gene: TRBJ1-4; CDR3 length: 15; D gene: .; clone size: .; V gene: TRBV6-1; CDR3 protein: CASSELGGTNEKLFF; CDR3 DNA: TGTGCCAGCAGTGAACTCGGGGGAACTAATGAAAAACTGTTTTTT
J gene: TRBJ2-5; CDR3 length: 16; D gene: TRBD2; clone size: .; V gene: TRBV28; CDR3 protein: CASSPGGRLQQETQYF; CDR3 DNA: TGTGCCAGCAGCCCGGGGGGGCGCTTACAACAAGAGACCCAGTACTTC
J gene: TRBJ2-3; CDR3 length: 14; D gene: .; clone size: .; V gene: TRBV19; CDR3 protein: CASSIQMGTDTQYF; CDR3 DNA: TGTGCCAGTAGTATCCAGATGGGGACAGATACGCAGTATTTT
J gene: TRBJ2-7; CDR3 length: 14; D gene: .; clone size: .; V gene: TRBV4-1; CDR3 protein: CASSQGEGPYEQYF; CDR3 DNA: TGCGCCAGCAGCCAAGGGGAAGGCCCCTACGAGCAGTACTTC
J gene: TRBJ2-7; CDR3 length: 19; D gene: TRBD1; clone size: .; V gene: TRBV4-3; CDR3 protein: CASSQGFRDRGLSSYEQYF; CDR3 DNA: TGCGCCAGCAGCCAAGGATTCCGGGACAGGGGCCTAAGCTCCTACGAGCAGTACTTC